These T cell receptor beta chains were read from a single sample in a study of T cells in localized non-small cell lung cancer. The table came from immunoSEQ multiplex PCR; TCRdb's copy has only in-frame clones and leaves some out. The sample lists under 10,000 clones; 90% were seen once. The sample here was peripheral blood, taken before any cancer treatment. These receptors were obtained from an older male donor with stage III squamous cell lung carcinoma. Both conserved end residues are part of each CDR3. D genes are given only for firm matches. A clone size is listed for some rows: how often the clone was seen (once, few, many), or a class if it is expanded.

J,D,V,size,CDR3,DNA
TRBJ2-5,.,TRBV28,.,CASSLGQGGQETQYF,TGTGCCAGCAGTTTAGGCCAGGGTGGACAAGAGACCCAGTACTTC
TRBJ2-7,.,TRBV30,.,CAWSTNGAVTYEQYF,TGTGCCTGGAGTACCAATGGGGCGGTGACCTACGAGCAGTACTTC
TRBJ2-7,TRBD1,TRBV6-1,.,CASSVDRISSYEQYF,TGTGCCAGCAGTGTGGACAGGATAAGCTCCTACGAGCAGTACTTC
TRBJ2-1,.,TRBV25-1,.,CASSESLPPAVNEQFF,TGTGCCAGCAGTGAATCCCTCCCCCCGGCTGTGAATGAGCAGTTCTTC
TRBJ2-5,TRBD2,TRBV5-4,.,CASSLTGGGAEETQYF,TGTGCCAGCAGCTTAACCGGCGGGGGGGCCGAAGAGACCCAGTACTTC
TRBJ1-6,.,TRBV19,few,CASREDPHNSPLHF,TGTGCCAGTAGGGAGGACCCTCATAATTCACCCCTCCACTTT
TRBJ1-4,.,TRBV6-1,medium-sized,CASSESASQRNEKLFF,TGTGCCAGCAGTGAATCCGCCTCACAGAGGAATGAAAAACTGTTTTTT
TRBJ2-3,TRBD1,TRBV18,.,CASSPGLTGESASTDTQYF,TGTGCCAGCTCCCCTGGCCTGACAGGGGAATCGGCTAGCACAGATACGCAGTATTTT
TRBJ1-5,.,TRBV19,once,CASSNGGGDQPQHF,TGTGCCAGTAGTAATGGGGGGGGCGATCAGCCCCAGCATTTT
TRBJ1-2,TRBD1,TRBV9,.,CASSVGQGADGYTF,TGTGCCAGCAGCGTAGGGCAGGGGGCCGATGGCTACACCTTC
TRBJ1-5,.,TRBV27,.,CASSLGRGTTSQPQHF,TGTGCCAGCAGCCTGGGACGGGGGACGACCAGTCAGCCCCAGCATTTT
TRBJ1-2,.,TRBV5-6,.,CASSRGRGGYTF,TGTGCCAGCAGCCGGGGGAGGGGAGGCTACACCTTC
TRBJ1-2,TRBD1,TRBV28,.,CASRFGTGASPSYGYTF,TGTGCCAGCAGATTCGGGACAGGCGCCTCACCCTCCTATGGCTACACCTTC
TRBJ1-2,TRBD1,TRBV6-1,.,CASSVDRGNYGYTF,TGTGCCAGCAGTGTAGACAGGGGGAACTATGGCTACACCTTC
TRBJ1-6,.,TRBV25-1,medium-sized,CASSESAMSSSYNSPLHF,TGTGCCAGCAGTGAATCGGCAATGTCAAGCTCCTATAATTCACCCCTCCACTTT